One sample yielded the 6 T cell receptor beta chains listed below, sequenced in a study of a mutant IDH1 vaccine in newly diagnosed glioma. Time point described: week 35, safety follow-up. All doses held 300 ug of mutant IDH1 20-mer peptide, with topical imiquimod. Which antigens these TCRs recognize remains unknown. Profiled with immunoSEQ multiplex PCR; TCRdb holds only in-frame clones, not every one. Of approximately 41,000 clones in the sample, around 89% were seen once. This material consisted of PBMCs, taken from a glioma patient whose treatment included an IDH1 peptide vaccine. These receptors were taken from a man in his forties with glioma.

The sample holds a few counts of this clone. This sequence joins TRBV29-1 and TRBJ2-3; D is perhaps TRBD1 (6 bases). Germline CDR1 reads SQVTM; CDR2 reads ANQGSEA. The V end was cut by 0 bases, the J end by 5 bases, with 12 bases between. This CDR3 region has 14 residues. CDR3 coding DNA: TGCAGCGTTGAAGACAGGGGAGAAGGAGATACGCAGTATTTT. Translated, it gives CSVEDRGEGDTQYF.

This clone was seen just once. The V call is TRBV4-1, the J call TRBJ2-7; TRBD2 agrees at 14 bases. Looked up from germline, CDR1 is MGHRA and CDR2 is YSYEKL. The CDR3 has 16 residues. The V and J ends lost 1 base and 3 bases, in that order; junction bases with no gene match: 2. CDR3 amino acids: CASSQGTSGRIYEQYF. The CDR3 nucleotides are TGCGCCAGCAGCCAAGGGACTAGCGGGAGGATCTACGAGCAGTACTTC.

V and J are TRBV14 and TRBJ2-5, with TRBD2 matching over 8 bases. V shed 2 bases, J shed 4 bases, and the junction held 12 bases outside the gene matches. CDR3 length equals 17 residues. The germline gives CDR1 SGHDN, CDR2 FVKESK. The CDR3 bases are TGTGCCAGCAGCCAACGGGAGCTCGGGGGGGCTCTAGAGACCCAGTACTTC. This codes for CASSQRELGGALETQYF.

V usage is TRBV15 and J usage is TRBJ1-4, with 9 bases fitting TRBD1. Per the germline V gene, CDR1 is LNHNV and CDR2 is YYDKDF (reference sequence). This CDR3 is 16 amino acids long. Trimming at V came to 0 bases and at J to 4 bases, leaving 3 bases not matched to a gene. The CDR3 nucleotides read TGTGCCACCAGCAGAGATTTGGGACAGGGTAATGAAAAACTGTTTTTT. Encoded protein: CATSRDLGQGNEKLFF.

The CDR3 spells CASSYEVLNTGELFF. The DNA of the CDR3 is TGTGCCAGCAGTTACGAGGTCCTGAACACCGGGGAGCTGTTTTTT. The V call is TRBV6-5, the J call TRBJ2-2; D is unresolved. The V gene lost 2 bases and the J gene lost 1 base, with 8 bases spanning the gap. CDR1 and CDR2 (germline): MNHEY, SVGAGI. CDR3 length: 15 residues.

The chain employs TRBV6-1 and TRBJ1-6; no clear D. V lost 1 base and J 8 bases, leaving 3 bases between the germline ends. The CDR3 consists of 12 residues. Germline CDR1 reads MNHNS; CDR2 reads SASEGT. The CDR3 spells CASSEVDSPLHF. CDR3 DNA: TGTGCCAGCAGTGAAGTCGATTCACCCCTCCACTTT.